These 27 T cell receptor beta chains came from one sample sequenced in a study of T-cell reconstitution after alpha-beta-depleted transplantation in children (dated by TCRdb to 2016 to 2017). The label giving this sample's treatment or condition can be read as: allogeneic hematopoietic cell transplantation with graft depleted of TCRalphabeta T cells and CD19 B cells. The library was generated by PCR. The instrument was an Illumina HiSeq 2500. To normalize quantification of the TCRbeta repertoire, the TCR libraries were built with molecular barcoding that relied on unique molecular identifiers. TCRdb reanalyzed the raw reads on its own, using fastp at Q25 for trimming and MiXCR for clone calling, and kept in-frame beta chains. Under each unique CDR3 protein, matching rows form one entry showing the most common genes and DNA. This sample is represented by over 100,000 distinct CDR3 sequences; under 9% of them were singletons. Roughly 17% of the sample comes from the top ten.

The material was PBMCs, obtained before TCRalphabeta/CD19-depleted stem cell transplant. The receptors were gathered from a boy younger than 10 with acute lymphoblastic leukemia, due to receive a stem cell transplant.

This clonotype was seen at least ten times. The chain recombines TRBV12-3 or TRBV12-4 with TRBJ2-2; 9 positions agree with TRBD1. With V trimmed by 11 bases and J by 2 bases, 6 bases remained unmatched. The CDR3 totals 14 residues. The CDR3 spells CAGRQGVNTGELFF. DNA of the CDR3: TGTGCCGGTAGACAGGGGGTAAACACCGGGGAGCTGTTTTTT.

This clonotype was seen ten or more times. The chain employs TRBV28 and TRBJ2-7, with TRBD1 identical over 10 bases. Unmatched junction bases numbered 2, after V lost 6 bases and J lost 9 bases. CDR1 is MDHEN and CDR2 is SYDVKM in the germline V gene. The length of the CDR3 is 11 residues. CDR3 sequence: CASRDRGGQYF. CDR3 in DNA: TGTGCCAGCAGGGACAGGGGGGGGCAGTACTTC.

In this sample, this clonotype turned up a few times. The rearrangement uses TRBV3-1 and TRBJ1-1; a weak D match, TRBD1 (6 bases). V lost 4 bases, J lost 3 bases, and 15 bases lay in between. CDR3 length: 15 residues. CDR1 is LGHDT and CDR2 is YNNKEL in the germline V gene (reference sequence). The CDR3 DNA reads TGTGCCAGCAGCCTTCGATCAGGGGTCTACACTGAAGCTTTCTTT. Its protein product is CASSLRSGVYTEAFF.

There are many counts of this clonotype. The chain combines TRBV20-1 with TRBJ1-2; the match to TRBD1 covers 7 bases. This CDR3 region has 14 residues. Germline assignment: CDR1 DFQATT and CDR2 SNEGSKA (reference sequence). Trimming at V came to 5 bases and at J to 2 bases, leaving 8 bases not matched to a gene. The chain's CDR3 is CSALTGMGNYGYTF. The CDR3 DNA reads TGCAGTGCTTTGACAGGGATGGGGAACTATGGCTACACCTTC.

This clonotype was detected many times. The rearrangement links TRBV5-1 to TRBJ2-1, with 11 bases aligning to TRBD1. V shed 0 bases, J shed 8 bases, and the junction held 13 bases outside the gene matches. In germline, CDR1 is SGHRS, CDR2 YFSETQ. This CDR3 is 18 amino acids long. The chain's CDR3 is CASSLGAAVWGQGDEQFF. CDR3 bases: TGCGCCAGCAGCTTGGGGGCTGCTGTATGGGGACAGGGGGATGAGCAGTTCTTC.

V usage is TRBV6-2 or TRBV6-3 and J usage is TRBJ2-3, with TRBD1 matching over 12 bases. From germline, CDR1 is MNHEY and CDR2 SVGEGT. This CDR3 region has 17 residues. The V gene end was trimmed by 5 bases and the J gene end by 5 bases; junction bases not matched to a gene: 11. Here the CDR3 DNA reads TGTGCCAGCAGTATACCCCCGGGACAGGGGGCCGGAGATACGCAGTATTTT. Its protein is CASSIPPGQGAGDTQYF.

This clonotype was seen many times. This rearrangement joins TRBV5-1 to TRBJ2-3, with D uncertain. Germline V gene sequence: CDR1 SGHRS, CDR2 YFSETQ. Between the trimmed V and J ends, which lost 2 bases and 5 bases, there was a span of 12 bases. There are 14 residues in the CDR3. CDR3 amino acids: CASSLPRLEDTQYF. CDR3 sequence (DNA): TGCGCCAGCAGCTTACCTAGACTGGAAGATACGCAGTATTTT.

The sample holds a few counts of this clonotype. The rearrangement links TRBV28 to TRBJ1-6; a weak D match, TRBD1 (5 bases). There are 16 residues in the CDR3. Per the germline V gene, CDR1 is MDHEN and CDR2 is SYDVKM. Trimming removed 5 bases at V and 0 bases at J, with 11 bases between. CDR3 residues: CASSPSDSSYNSPLHF. DNA of the CDR3: TGTGCCAGCAGTCCGTCAGACAGCTCCTATAATTCACCCCTCCACTTT.

Many counts were recorded for this clonotype. The gene calls are TRBV5-1 and TRBJ1-1; unclear D gene. The CDR3 runs to 12 residues. Germline-derived CDR1 and CDR2 are SGHRS and YFSETQ. With 0 bases removed from V and 5 bases from J, the gap between germline ends came to 5 bases. The CDR3: CASSLEGTEAFF. Written as DNA, the CDR3 is TGCGCCAGCAGCTTGGAGGGTACTGAAGCTTTCTTT.

The J gene is TRBJ1-4, the V gene TRBV20-1, with TRBD1 identical over 7 bases. This CDR3 region has 15 residues. Germline values: CDR1 DFQATT, CDR2 SNEGSKA (reference sequence). V trimming: 1 base; J trimming: 3 bases; junction bases outside the gene matches: 5. This CDR3 is CSARVPGTANEKLFF. Written as DNA, the CDR3 is TGCAGTGCTAGAGTCCCCGGGACAGCTAATGAAAAACTGTTTTTT.

The gene calls are TRBV7-8 and TRBJ1-1, with D tentatively TRBD1 (6 bases). The V and J ends lost 5 bases and 0 bases respectively, with 13 bases between them. From germline, CDR1 is SGHVS and CDR2 FQNEAQ. This CDR3 contains 15 residues. The CDR3 region is CASSPWTVLNTEAFF. The CDR3 DNA is TGTGCCAGCAGCCCATGGACAGTTTTGAACACTGAAGCTTTCTTT.

The V gene is TRBV12-3 or TRBV12-4, the J gene TRBJ2-5; TRBD1 agrees at 8 bases. J lost 2 bases, V lost 6 bases, and 8 bases had no gene match. This CDR3 contains 15 residues. The CDR3 loop is CASSDRTGLQETQYF. DNA of the CDR3: TGTGCCAGCAGCGACCGGACAGGGTTACAAGAGACCCAGTACTTC.

In its sample, this clonotype was seen a few times. This chain uses TRBV5-1 with TRBJ2-3; D is unclear. CDR3 size: 12 residues. From germline, CDR1 is SGHRS and CDR2 YFSETQ. The ends were cut back, 6 bases at V and 2 bases at J, with 7 bases in the middle. The CDR3 reads CASIGFTDTQYF. The CDR3 DNA reads as TGCGCCAGCATAGGGTTCACAGATACGCAGTATTTT.

This clonotype was observed a few times. The chain couples TRBV15 to TRBJ1-2; the match to TRBD1 covers 7 bases. Per the germline V gene, CDR1 is LNHNV and CDR2 is YYDKDF (reference sequence). The CDR3 has 15 amino acids. The J segment lost 2 bases and the V segment lost 0 bases, leaving 3 bases of the junction unmatched. CDR3 sequence: CATSREQTGNYGYTF. DNA for the CDR3: TGTGCCACCAGCAGAGAGCAGACAGGGAACTATGGCTACACCTTC.

The V gene is TRBV20-1, the J gene TRBJ2-1; 13 bases agree with TRBD2. V gave up 4 bases and J gave up 7 bases; unmatched junction bases: 4. CDR3 length: 14 residues. CDR1 and CDR2 (germline): DFQATT, SNEGSKA (reference sequence). The CDR3 nucleotides read TGCAGTGCTACGGGACTAGCGGGGTCTAATGAGCAGTTCTTC. Amino acids: CSATGLAGSNEQFF.

This clonotype was found many times. The chain employs TRBV5-6 and TRBJ2-3; 7 nucleotides align to TRBD1. Germline trimming cut 5 bases from V and 4 bases from J; bases unmatched to any gene: 10. CDR1 SGHDT and CDR2 YYEEEE come from the germline V gene. The length of the CDR3 is 15 residues. CDR3 sequence (DNA): TGTGCCAGCAGTTCTCCCGAACAGGGGCCAGATACGCAGTATTTT. The encoded protein is CASSSPEQGPDTQYF.

The gene calls are TRBV4-3 and TRBJ1-6; possibly TRBD1 for D (6 bases). Germline V gene data show CDR1 as LGHNA and CDR2 as YSLEER. This CDR3 is 19 amino acids long. V lost 5 bases and J 0 bases, leaving 20 bases between the germline ends. For the CDR3, the DNA is TGCGCCAGCAGCGCGACCCGACAGGAGCCGCACTCCTATAATTCACCCCTCCACTTT. Protein sequence: CASSATRQEPHSYNSPLHF.

This clonotype was picked up a small number of times. The chain is built from TRBV11-3 and TRBJ2-5; 11 bases are a match to TRBD2. The germline V gene encodes CDR1 SGHNT and CDR2 YENEEA. V trimming: 4 bases; J trimming: 2 bases; junction bases outside the gene matches: 9. This CDR3 spans 17 amino acids. The CDR3 DNA follows: TGTGCCAGCAGCTCAGGCGCGACTAGCGGGACGCAAGAGACCCAGTACTTC. It translates to CASSSGATSGTQETQYF.

The chain combines TRBV20-1 with TRBJ2-7; TRBD2 agrees at 8 bases. Germline V gene lookup returns CDR1 DFQATT and CDR2 SNEGSKA (reference sequence). This CDR3 has 17 amino acids. V lost 0 bases, J lost 4 bases, and 14 bases stayed unmatched. Here the CDR3 DNA reads TGCAGTGCTAGAGACCTGCCGGGGGGGGCATATGGTTACGAGCAGTACTTC. Translating it yields CSARDLPGGAYGYEQYF.

The chain combines TRBV28 with TRBJ2-2, with TRBD2 identical over 11 bases. Per the germline V gene, CDR1 is MDHEN and CDR2 is SYDVKM. Trimming at V came to 2 bases and at J to 7 bases, leaving 6 bases not matched to a gene. CDR3 length: 16 amino acids. This chain's CDR3 is CASSLTPSGGNGELFF. The CDR3 DNA reads as TGTGCCAGCAGTTTAACGCCTAGCGGGGGGAACGGGGAGCTGTTTTTT.

This clonotype was observed many times. The CDR3 reads CASSTGTVSLEQYF. CDR3 DNA: TGTGCCAGCAGCACCGGGACCGTTAGTTTGGAGCAGTACTTC. V gene TRBV3-1 combines with J gene TRBJ2-7; D possibly matches TRBD1 or TRBD2 (5 bases each). The CDR3 is 14 residues long. V lost 5 bases and J 7 bases, leaving 18 bases between the germline ends. Germline V CDR1 and CDR2: LGHDT, YNNKEL (reference sequence).

This rearrangement joins TRBV11-2 to TRBJ1-2; D gene unclear. The CDR3 consists of 14 residues. In germline, CDR1 is SGHAT, CDR2 FQNNGV. Trimming cost V 4 bases and J 5 bases, with 14 bases left between them. In DNA form, the CDR3 reads TGTGCCAGCAGCTCTCCGGGAGCTTTTTATGGCTACACCTTC. Amino acids: CASSSPGAFYGYTF.

In this sample, this clonotype turned up many times. The chain couples TRBV20-1 to TRBJ1-1; TRBD1 matches 7 bases. Germline values: CDR1 DFQATT, CDR2 SNEGSKA (reference sequence). CDR3 length: 14 amino acids. The CDR3 protein is CRILIGGSNTEAFF. Written as DNA, the CDR3 is TGCAGGATTCTTATAGGGGGCTCGAACACTGAAGCTTTCTTT.

The CDR3 DNA reads TGCGCCAGCAGCCAAGCTAGACTAGCGTATACCTACAATGAGCAGTTCTTC. Translating gives CASSQARLAYTYNEQFF. V is TRBV4-1 and J is TRBJ2-1; 8 bases are shared with TRBD2. The CDR3 length is 17 residues. Trimming removed 1 base from V and 2 bases from J; junction bases left unmatched: 7. Germline V gene data show CDR1 as MGHRA and CDR2 as YSYEKL.

In its sample, this clonotype was seen a few times. The V call is TRBV5-1, the J call TRBJ2-3; 9 nucleotides line up with TRBD2. This CDR3 region has 17 residues. Germline CDR1 and CDR2: SGHRS and YFSETQ. J was trimmed by 4 bases and V by 0 bases; bases with no gene match: 9. CDR3 sequence: CASSLGLGGGGPDTQYF. CDR3 bases: TGCGCCAGCAGCTTGGGTCTCGGCGGGGGGGGTCCAGATACGCAGTATTTT.

Ten or more counts support this clonotype. Here the CDR3 reads CSARGGQPPLHF. Here the CDR3 DNA reads TGCAGTGCTAGAGGGGGCCAACCACCCCTCCACTTT. This sequence joins TRBV20-1 and TRBJ1-6, with D perhaps matching TRBD1 (5 bases). The CDR3 has 12 residues. Germline CDR1 reads DFQATT; CDR2 reads SNEGSKA (reference sequence). V lost 1 base and J lost 11, with 9 bases in between.

This chain links TRBV20-1 with TRBJ2-7; TRBD2 is a possible D gene (7 bases). CDR3 length: 16 amino acids. V lost 0 bases to trimming and J lost 2 bases, with 17 bases between them. CDR1 and CDR2 from the germline V gene are DFQATT and SNEGSKA (reference sequence). The CDR3 sequence: CSARDLRGALPYEQYF. The DNA of the CDR3 is TGCAGTGCTAGAGATCTCCGGGGGGCCCTGCCCTACGAGCAGTACTTC.